This TCR beta chain was sequenced in a study of regulatory T cells in long-lasting Graves disease. Regarding the study as a whole: Shared public clonotypes totalled fewer than 3,000 in persistent patients, compared with around 880 in new patients.

CDR3 length: 16 residues. The trim removed 0 bases at V and 11 bases at J, leaving 11 bases unmatched. The germline V gene has CDR1 SGHRS and CDR2 YFSETQ. To make TCR beta libraries, researchers used iRepertoire HTBI primers and Arm-PCR of CDR3 regions. TCRdb analysed the multiplex PCR reads with MiXCR anew, one entry per CDR3 protein. This sample has a few hundred thousand distinct CDR3 sequences, with approximately 12% found just once. Points on this clonotype: The antigen is not known.

Noted time point: newly diagnosed GD, antithyroid drugs for less than 3 months. PBMC RNA was the source of the TCR library. The same data also contributed to another study, on T cells in Graves' hyperthyroidism and ophthalmopathy. That source reports: Clinicians diagnosed patients from clinical symptoms, serum thyroxine and TRAb, thyroid ultrasound and orbital computed tomography.

This clonotype was sampled from a man younger than 40 with Graves disease. The material was peripheral blood mononuclear cells (PBMCs), obtained at new diagnosis, from a patient treated with antithyroid drugs. The chain couples TRBV5-1 to TRBJ2-3; 11 nucleotides align to TRBD2. The CDR3 sequence: CASSLVPSGGQNKQYF. The CDR3 region has the DNA TGCGCCAGCAGCTTGGTCCCTAGCGGGGGGCAGAACAAGCAGTATTTT.